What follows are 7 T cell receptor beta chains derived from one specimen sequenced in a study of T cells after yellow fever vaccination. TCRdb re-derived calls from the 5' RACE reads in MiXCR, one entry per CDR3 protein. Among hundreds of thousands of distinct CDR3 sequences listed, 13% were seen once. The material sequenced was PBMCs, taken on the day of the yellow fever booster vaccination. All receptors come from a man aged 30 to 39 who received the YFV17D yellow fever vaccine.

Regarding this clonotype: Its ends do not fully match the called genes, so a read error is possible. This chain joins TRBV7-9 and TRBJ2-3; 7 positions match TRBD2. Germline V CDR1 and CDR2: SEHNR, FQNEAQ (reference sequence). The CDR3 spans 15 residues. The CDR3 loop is CTSSFASGAIDTQYF. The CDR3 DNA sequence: TGTACCAGCAGTTTCGCTAGCGGAGCGATAGATACGCAGTATTTT. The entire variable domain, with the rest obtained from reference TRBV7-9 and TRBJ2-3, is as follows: DTGVSQNPRHKITKRGQNVTFRCDPISEHNRLYWYRQTLGQGPEFLTYFQNEAQLEKSRLLSDRFSAERPKGSFSTLEIQRTEQGDSAMYLCTSSFASGAIDTQYFGPGTRLTVL.

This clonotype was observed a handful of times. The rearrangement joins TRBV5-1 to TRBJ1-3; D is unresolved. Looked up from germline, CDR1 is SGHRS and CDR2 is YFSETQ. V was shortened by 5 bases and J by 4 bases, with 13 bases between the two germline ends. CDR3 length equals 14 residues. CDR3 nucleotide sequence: TGCGCCAGCAGTACGGACGGTAGGGGAAACACCATATATTTT. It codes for CASSTDGRGNTIYF.

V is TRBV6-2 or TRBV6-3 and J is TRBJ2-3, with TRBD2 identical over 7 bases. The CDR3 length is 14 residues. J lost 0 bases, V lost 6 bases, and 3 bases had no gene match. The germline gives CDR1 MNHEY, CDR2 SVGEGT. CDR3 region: CASRKRESTDTQYF. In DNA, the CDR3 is TGTGCCAGCAGAAAGCGGGAAAGCACAGATACGCAGTATTTT.

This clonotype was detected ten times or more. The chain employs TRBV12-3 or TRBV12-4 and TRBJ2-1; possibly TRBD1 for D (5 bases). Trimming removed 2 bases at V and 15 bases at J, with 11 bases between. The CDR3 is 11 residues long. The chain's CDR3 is CASSLSRQPFF. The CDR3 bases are TGTGCCAGCAGTTTATCCCGACAGCCGTTCTTC.

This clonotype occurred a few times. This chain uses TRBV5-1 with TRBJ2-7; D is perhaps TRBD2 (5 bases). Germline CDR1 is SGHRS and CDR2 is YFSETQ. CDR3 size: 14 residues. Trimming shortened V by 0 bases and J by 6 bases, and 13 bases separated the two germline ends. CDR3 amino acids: CASSLDGVVSEQYF. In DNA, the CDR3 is TGCGCCAGCAGCTTGGACGGGGTCGTCTCCGAGCAGTACTTC.

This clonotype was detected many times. The CDR3 sequence: CASSLGGGSNQPQHF. CDR3 nucleotide sequence: TGCGCCAGCAGCCTCGGGGGGGGGAGCAATCAGCCCCAGCATTTT. The chain is built from TRBV5-1 and TRBJ1-5; possible D gene TRBD1, 5 bases. Per germline, CDR1 SGHRS and CDR2 YFSETQ. The V gene lost 4 bases and the J gene lost 1 base, with 12 bases spanning the gap. The CDR3 totals 15 residues.

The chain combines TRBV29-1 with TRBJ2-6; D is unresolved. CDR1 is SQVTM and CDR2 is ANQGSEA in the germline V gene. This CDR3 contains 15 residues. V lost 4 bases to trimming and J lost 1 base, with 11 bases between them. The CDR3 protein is CSVAPILSGANVLTF. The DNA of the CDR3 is TGCAGCGTTGCCCCCATCCTTTCTGGGGCCAACGTCCTGACTTTC.